This TCR beta chain was sequenced in a study of cytomegalovirus exposure and HLA in healthy donors. Study results and caveats: Data from an earlier analysis indicated that most TCR beta V segments were productive either about 87% or about 30% of the time. Highly shared variants forming one cluster were likely a sequencing artifact. Reported findings show TCR beta sequences accurately forecast HLA-A and HLA-B alleles in most subjects.

Concerning this clone itself: Antigen unknown.

Primers: 60 Vbeta forward and 13 Jbeta reverse. Profiled with immunoSEQ multiplex PCR; TCRdb holds only in-frame clones, not every one. The sample lists around 110,000 clones, roughly 68% seen once, with roughly 0.9% in the top ten. The CDR3 runs to 13 residues. Between the trimmed V and J ends, which lost 4 bases and 8 bases, there was a span of 12 bases. Germline assignment: CDR1 MNHEY and CDR2 SMNVEV (reference sequence). This TCR was recovered from a woman younger than 45 in good health and CMV-seronegative. The chain employs TRBV27 and TRBJ2-4; the D is unclear. The specimen sequenced was PBMCs. In DNA, the CDR3 is TGTGCCAGCAGTTGGGCCCCACCACACATTCAGTACTTC. The encoded protein is CASSWAPPHIQYF.